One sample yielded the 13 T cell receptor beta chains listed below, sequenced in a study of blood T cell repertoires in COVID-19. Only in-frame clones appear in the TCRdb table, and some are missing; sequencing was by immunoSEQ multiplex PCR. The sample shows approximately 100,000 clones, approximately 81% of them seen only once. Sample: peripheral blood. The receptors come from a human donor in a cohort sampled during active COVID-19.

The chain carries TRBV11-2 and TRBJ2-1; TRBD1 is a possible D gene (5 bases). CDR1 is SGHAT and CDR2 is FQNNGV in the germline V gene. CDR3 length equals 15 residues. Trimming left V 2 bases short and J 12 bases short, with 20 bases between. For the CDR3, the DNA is TGTGCCAGCAGCTTATCTTGGACAACAACTGCCGGGCAGTTCTTC. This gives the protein CASSLSWTTTAGQFF. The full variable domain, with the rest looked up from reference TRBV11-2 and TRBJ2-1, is EAGVAQSPRYKIIEKRQSVAFWCNPISGHATLYWYQQILGQGPKLLIQFQNNGVVDDSQLPKDRFSAERLKGVDSTLKIQPAKLEDSAVYLCASSLSWTTTAGQFFGPGTRLTVL.

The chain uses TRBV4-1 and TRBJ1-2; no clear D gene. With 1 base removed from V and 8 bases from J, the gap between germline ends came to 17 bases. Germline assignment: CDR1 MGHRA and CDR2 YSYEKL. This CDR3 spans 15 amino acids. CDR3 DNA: TGCGCCAGCAGCCAAGTCTGGGTCGCACAGTCAGGCTACACCTTC. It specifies CASSQVWVAQSGYTF.

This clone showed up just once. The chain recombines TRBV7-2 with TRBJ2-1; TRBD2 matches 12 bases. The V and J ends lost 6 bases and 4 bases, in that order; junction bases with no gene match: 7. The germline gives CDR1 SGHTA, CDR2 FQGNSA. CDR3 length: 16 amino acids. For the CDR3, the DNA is TGTGCCAGCAGGAGGACTAGCGGGACGCCTTACAATGAGCAGTTCTTC. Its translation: CASRRTSGTPYNEQFF.

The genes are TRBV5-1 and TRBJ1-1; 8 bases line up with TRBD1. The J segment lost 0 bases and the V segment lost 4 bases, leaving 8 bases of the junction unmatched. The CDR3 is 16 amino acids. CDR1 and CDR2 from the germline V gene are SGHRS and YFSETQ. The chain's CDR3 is CASSLGSGQVNTEAFF. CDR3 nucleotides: TGCGCCAGCAGCCTTGGGTCGGGACAGGTGAACACTGAAGCTTTCTTT.

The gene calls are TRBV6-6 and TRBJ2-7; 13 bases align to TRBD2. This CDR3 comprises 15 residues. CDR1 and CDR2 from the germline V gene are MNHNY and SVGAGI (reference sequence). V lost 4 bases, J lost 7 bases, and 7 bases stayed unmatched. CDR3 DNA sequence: TGTGCCAGCAGTTTCGGACTAGCGGGAGATGGAGAGCAGTACTTC. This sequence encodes CASSFGLAGDGEQYF.

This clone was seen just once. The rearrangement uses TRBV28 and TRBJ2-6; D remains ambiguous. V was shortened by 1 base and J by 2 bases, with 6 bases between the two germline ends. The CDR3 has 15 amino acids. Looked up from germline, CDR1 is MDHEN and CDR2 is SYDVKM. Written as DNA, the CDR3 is TGTGCCAGCAGTTTATTCCGGGCTGGGGCCAACGTCCTGACTTTC. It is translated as CASSLFRAGANVLTF.

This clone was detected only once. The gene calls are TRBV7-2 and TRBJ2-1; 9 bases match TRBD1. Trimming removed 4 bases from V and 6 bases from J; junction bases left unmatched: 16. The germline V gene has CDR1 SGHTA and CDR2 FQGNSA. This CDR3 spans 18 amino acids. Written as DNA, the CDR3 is TGTGCCAGCAGCTCAGGGGTGGAGGGGACAGGGATATCCAATGAGCAGTTCTTC. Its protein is CASSSGVEGTGISNEQFF.

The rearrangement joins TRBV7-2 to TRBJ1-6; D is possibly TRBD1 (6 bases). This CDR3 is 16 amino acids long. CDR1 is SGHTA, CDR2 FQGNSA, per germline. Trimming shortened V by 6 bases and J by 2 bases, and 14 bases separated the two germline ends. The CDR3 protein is CASSRRGDTYNSPLHF. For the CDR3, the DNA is TGTGCCAGCAGTCGACGGGGGGACACCTATAATTCACCCCTCCACTTT.

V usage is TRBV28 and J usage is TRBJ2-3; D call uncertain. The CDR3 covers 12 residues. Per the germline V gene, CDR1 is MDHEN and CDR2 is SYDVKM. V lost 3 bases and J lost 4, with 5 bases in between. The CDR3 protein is CASSFSADTQYF. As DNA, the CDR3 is TGTGCCAGCAGTTTTTCCGCAGATACGCAGTATTTT.

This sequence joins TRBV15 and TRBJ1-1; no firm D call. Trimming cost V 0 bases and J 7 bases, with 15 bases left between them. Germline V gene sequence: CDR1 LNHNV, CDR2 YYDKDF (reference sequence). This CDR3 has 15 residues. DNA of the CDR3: TGTGCCACCAGCAGAGATCTTTTGGAGGGTATTGAAGCTTTCTTT. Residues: CATSRDLLEGIEAFF.

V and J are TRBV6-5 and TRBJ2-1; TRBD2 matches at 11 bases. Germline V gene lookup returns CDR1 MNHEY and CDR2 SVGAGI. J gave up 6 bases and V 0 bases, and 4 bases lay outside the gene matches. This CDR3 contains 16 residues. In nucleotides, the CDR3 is TGTGCCAGCAGTTACTCGAATAGCGGGAGGGCCAATGAGCAGTTCTTC. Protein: CASSYSNSGRANEQFF.

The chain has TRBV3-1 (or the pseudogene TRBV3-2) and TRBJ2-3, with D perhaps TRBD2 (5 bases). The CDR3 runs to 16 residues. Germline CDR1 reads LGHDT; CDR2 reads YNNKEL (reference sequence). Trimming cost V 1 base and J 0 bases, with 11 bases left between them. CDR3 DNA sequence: TGTGCCAGCAGCCAAGTTCGGGGATCTAGCACAGATACGCAGTATTTT. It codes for CASSQVRGSSTDTQYF.

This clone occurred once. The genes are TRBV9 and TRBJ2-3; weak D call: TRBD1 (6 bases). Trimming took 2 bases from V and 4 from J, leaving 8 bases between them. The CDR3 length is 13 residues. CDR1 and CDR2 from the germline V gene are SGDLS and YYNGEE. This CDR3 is CASSVGAADTQYF. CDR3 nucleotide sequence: TGTGCCAGCAGCGTGGGGGCGGCAGATACGCAGTATTTT. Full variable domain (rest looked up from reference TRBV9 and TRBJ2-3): DSGVTQTPKHLITATGQRVTLRCSPRSGDLSVYWYQQSLDQGLQFLIQYYNGEERAKGNILERFSAQQFPDLHSELNLSSLELGDSALYFCASSVGAADTQYFGPGTRLTVL.